The 3 T cell receptor beta chains listed next were all sequenced from one sample in a study of CD8 T cells in Susac syndrome. Random hexamers primed reverse transcription of roughly 0.5 to 1 ug RNA. Using its own MiXCR run on the immunoSEQ multiplex PCR reads, TCRdb lists one record per CDR3 protein. This sample has under 200,000 distinct CDR3 sequences, with approximately 95% found just once. Source material: CD8+ T cells from PBMCs. These receptors originate from a human donor with Susac syndrome.

The chain uses TRBV5-1 and TRBJ1-1; the match to TRBD1 covers 8 bases. This CDR3 has 16 amino acids. The germline V gene encodes CDR1 SGHRS and CDR2 YFSETQ. Losses at the gene ends were 5 bases for V and 5 bases for J; bases not matched to a gene: 14. Here the CDR3 reads CASSPGGPRGRTEAFF. In DNA, the CDR3 is TGCGCCAGCAGTCCTGGGGGTCCCAGGGGGCGTACTGAAGCTTTCTTT. The whole variable domain, filled in from reference TRBV5-1 and TRBJ1-1, reads KAGVTQTPRYLIKTRGQQVTLSCSPISGHRSVSWYQQTPGQGLQFLFEYFSETQRNKGNFPGRFSGRQFSNSRSEMNVSTLELGDSALYLCASSPGGPRGRTEAFFGQGTRLTVV.

This chain links TRBV5-1 with TRBJ1-1; 7 nucleotides line up with TRBD1. The germline CDR1 and CDR2 sequences are SGHRS and YFSETQ. The CDR3 totals 15 residues. The trim removed 2 bases at V and 5 bases at J, leaving 9 bases unmatched. As DNA, the CDR3 is TGCGCCAGCAGCTTCCTCGGGACAGACGCTACTGAAGCTTTCTTT. It is translated as CASSFLGTDATEAFF.

The chain combines TRBV30 with TRBJ1-2, with TRBD1 identical over 8 bases. The trim removed 0 bases at V and 4 bases at J, leaving 7 bases unmatched. This CDR3 has 15 residues. Looked up from germline, CDR1 is GTSNPN and CDR2 is SVGIG (reference sequence). The CDR3, as DNA: TGTGCCTGGAGTGTACCAGGGGGCGGTCTCTATGGCTACACCTTC. This translates into CAWSVPGGGLYGYTF.